Listed below are T cell receptor beta chains from one sample, sequenced in a study of blood T cells in healthy people across ages. TCRdb ran MiXCR on the 5' RACE reads and lists one entry per CDR3 protein. The data contain 650,000 or so distinct CDR3 sequences, 52% of them singletons. Sequenced sample: blood. The receptors come from a woman of 80 years or more in good health. Each CDR3 is given with its conserved first and last residue. D genes are given only for firm matches. Size is omitted from some rows. Given values are once, few, many or a class for expanded clones.

abundance: .; d_gene: .; j_gene: TRBJ2-7; v_gene: TRBV2; CDR3nt: TGTGCCAGCCCTAGCCGGGACACTTACAATGAGCAGTACTTC; CDR3aa: CASPSRDTYNEQYF
abundance: .; d_gene: TRBD2; j_gene: TRBJ2-5; v_gene: TRBV20-1; CDR3nt: TGCAGTGCTAGAGATTTAGCGGGAGGACCCCAGGAGACCCAGTACTTC; CDR3aa: CSARDLAGGPQETQYF
abundance: many; d_gene: .; j_gene: TRBJ2-3; v_gene: TRBV5-1; CDR3nt: TGCGCCAGCAGCGAGACAGCCCGGGCCCCCACAGATACGCAGTATTTT; CDR3aa: CASSETARAPTDTQYF
abundance: many; d_gene: .; j_gene: TRBJ2-1; v_gene: TRBV6-1; CDR3nt: TGTGCCAGCAGGGGACTGAGCTCCTACAATGAGCAGTTCTTC; CDR3aa: CASRGLSSYNEQFF
abundance: .; d_gene: .; j_gene: TRBJ2-1; v_gene: TRBV19; CDR3nt: TGTGCCAGTAGTATGGGGTATGGGCAGTTCTTC; CDR3aa: CASSMGYGQFF
abundance: .; d_gene: .; j_gene: TRBJ1-2; v_gene: TRBV27; CDR3nt: TGTGCCAGCAGTGAGCGGCTGGGATATGGCTACACCTTC; CDR3aa: CASSERLGYGYTF
abundance: few; d_gene: .; j_gene: TRBJ1-4; v_gene: TRBV25-1; CDR3nt: TGTGCCAGCAGTGAAACCAGGGGCCGGGGTGAAAAACTGTTTTTT; CDR3aa: CASSETRGRGEKLFF
abundance: .; d_gene: .; j_gene: TRBJ2-6; v_gene: TRBV12-3/TRBV12-4; CDR3nt: TGTGCCAGCAGTTCCCAGGAGCTCTCTGGGGCCAACGTCCTGACTTTC; CDR3aa: CASSSQELSGANVLTF
abundance: few; d_gene: .; j_gene: TRBJ1-4; v_gene: TRBV20-1; CDR3nt: TGCAGTGCTAGGACAGTCTCGGACGCGACTAATGAAAAACTGTTTTTT; CDR3aa: CSARTVSDATNEKLFF
abundance: .; d_gene: .; j_gene: TRBJ2-4; v_gene: TRBV15; CDR3nt: TGTGCCACCAGCAGAGACCCAGGAGACATTCAGTACTTC; CDR3aa: CATSRDPGDIQYF
abundance: .; d_gene: TRBD2; j_gene: TRBJ2-2; v_gene: TRBV15; CDR3nt: TGTGCCAGCAGCAGAGTCAATAGCGGGAGCGCGAACACCGGGGAGCTGTTTTTT; CDR3aa: CASSRVNSGSANTGELFF
abundance: .; d_gene: .; j_gene: TRBJ2-3; v_gene: TRBV15; CDR3nt: TGTGCCACCACCAAAGACAGGTACACAGATACGCAGTATTTT; CDR3aa: CATTKDRYTDTQYF
abundance: .; d_gene: TRBD1; j_gene: TRBJ2-3; v_gene: TRBV5-1; CDR3nt: TGCGCCAGCAGCCCATACAGGGGACGCACAGATACGCAGTATTTT; CDR3aa: CASSPYRGRTDTQYF
abundance: .; d_gene: .; j_gene: TRBJ2-7; v_gene: TRBV6-1; CDR3nt: TGTGCCAGCAGTGAATACGGATCCTACGAGCAGTACTTC; CDR3aa: CASSEYGSYEQYF
abundance: .; d_gene: .; j_gene: TRBJ2-7; v_gene: TRBV28; CDR3nt: TGTGCCAGCAGCCAAGGGCACGGCTACGAGCAGTACTTC; CDR3aa: CASSQGHGYEQYF
abundance: .; d_gene: .; j_gene: TRBJ1-2; v_gene: TRBV7-8; CDR3nt: TGTGCCAGCAGGGATCATTCTAACTATGGCTACACCTTC; CDR3aa: CASRDHSNYGYTF
abundance: many; d_gene: .; j_gene: TRBJ2-1; v_gene: TRBV12-3/TRBV12-4; CDR3nt: TGTGCCAGCCGGGTAGACATTGGAGCCTACAATGAGCAGTTCTTC; CDR3aa: CASRVDIGAYNEQFF
abundance: many; d_gene: .; j_gene: TRBJ2-1; v_gene: TRBV27; CDR3nt: TGTGCCAGCAGCTCCTTCGGGGACAACATAGGAACTGAGCAGTTCTTC; CDR3aa: CASSSFGDNIGTEQFF
abundance: .; d_gene: .; j_gene: TRBJ2-2; v_gene: TRBV3-1; CDR3nt: TGTGCCAGCAGCCCTCCGGGACCAAACACCGGGGAGCTGTTTTTT; CDR3aa: CASSPPGPNTGELFF
abundance: .; d_gene: .; j_gene: TRBJ2-3; v_gene: TRBV6-6; CDR3nt: TGTGCCAGCAGTTACCCGGGACTTCAAGATACGCAGTATTTT; CDR3aa: CASSYPGLQDTQYF
abundance: many; d_gene: .; j_gene: TRBJ2-5; v_gene: TRBV29-1; CDR3nt: TGCAGCGACCTGAAACAGCTAGCGCCCCAGTACTTC; CDR3aa: CSDLKQLAPQYF
abundance: many; d_gene: .; j_gene: TRBJ2-7; v_gene: TRBV7-3; CDR3nt: TGTGCCAGCAGCTTAACCGGGAACCACGAGCAGTACTTC; CDR3aa: CASSLTGNHEQYF
abundance: .; d_gene: .; j_gene: TRBJ2-2; v_gene: TRBV20-1; CDR3nt: TGCAGTGCACTTTTGGGGGACACCGGGGAGCTGTTTTTT; CDR3aa: CSALLGDTGELFF
abundance: .; d_gene: .; j_gene: TRBJ1-5; v_gene: TRBV5-1; CDR3nt: TGCGCCAGCAGCCAGGCAGGGATCAATCAGCCCCAGCATTTT; CDR3aa: CASSQAGINQPQHF
abundance: .; d_gene: .; j_gene: TRBJ1-2; v_gene: TRBV3-1; CDR3nt: TGTGCCAGCAGCCTCTGGTCATCTAACTATGGCTACACCTTC; CDR3aa: CASSLWSSNYGYTF
abundance: .; d_gene: TRBD2; j_gene: TRBJ2-1; v_gene: TRBV7-8; CDR3nt: TGTGCCAGCAGCTTAACCTCGACTAGCGGGGGGCTGAATGAGCAGTTCTTC; CDR3aa: CASSLTSTSGGLNEQFF
abundance: .; d_gene: .; j_gene: TRBJ1-2; v_gene: TRBV6-6; CDR3nt: TGTGCCAGCAGTAAGACAGCGACCGATTCTAACTATGGCTACACCTTC; CDR3aa: CASSKTATDSNYGYTF
abundance: many; d_gene: TRBD2; j_gene: TRBJ2-1; v_gene: TRBV4-1; CDR3nt: TGCGCCAGCAGCCGCCTCAGTAGCGGGATCTACAATGAGCAGTTCTTC; CDR3aa: CASSRLSSGIYNEQFF
abundance: .; d_gene: TRBD2; j_gene: TRBJ2-3; v_gene: TRBV19; CDR3nt: TGTGCCAGTGGGACGGGAAGCGGGAGTCCGGGGACGCAGTATTTT; CDR3aa: CASGTGSGSPGTQYF
abundance: .; d_gene: .; j_gene: TRBJ1-2; v_gene: TRBV2; CDR3nt: TGTGCCAGCAGGCCCCAGCGGGGCCTATCTATTAAGGGCTACACCTTC; CDR3aa: CASRPQRGLSIKGYTF
abundance: .; d_gene: TRBD1; j_gene: TRBJ1-2; v_gene: TRBV12-3/TRBV12-4; CDR3nt: TGTGCCAGCAGCGCGGGACAGTATCACGGCTACACCTTC; CDR3aa: CASSAGQYHGYTF
abundance: many; d_gene: .; j_gene: TRBJ2-7; v_gene: TRBV6-1; CDR3nt: TGTGCCATTTTCAAGGAGGGGGCGCACGAGCAGTACTTC; CDR3aa: CAIFKEGAHEQYF
abundance: .; d_gene: TRBD2; j_gene: TRBJ2-3; v_gene: TRBV28; CDR3nt: TGTGCCAGCAGTTCCCCCGGCGGGAGTGGGGTCGGCACAGATACGCAGTATTTT; CDR3aa: CASSSPGGSGVGTDTQYF
abundance: .; d_gene: TRBD1; j_gene: TRBJ2-7; v_gene: TRBV10-3; CDR3nt: TGTGCCATCAGTGAGCCGGGACAGGGGGGCTCCTACGAGCAGTACTTC; CDR3aa: CAISEPGQGGSYEQYF
abundance: .; d_gene: .; j_gene: TRBJ1-1; v_gene: TRBV4-3; CDR3nt: TGCGCCAGCAGCCAAAGGGGGTCAAACACTGAAGCTTTCTTT; CDR3aa: CASSQRGSNTEAFF
abundance: .; d_gene: .; j_gene: TRBJ2-6; v_gene: TRBV20-1; CDR3nt: TGCAGTGCTGCCCAAGGAGGAACCTCTGGGGCCAACGTCCTGACTTTC; CDR3aa: CSAAQGGTSGANVLTF
abundance: .; d_gene: TRBD2; j_gene: TRBJ2-1; v_gene: TRBV27; CDR3nt: TGTGCCACCCTCCCCTTTGGGTTAGTAGCGGGAGTTTCCTACAATGAGCAGTTCTTC; CDR3aa: CATLPFGLVAGVSYNEQFF
abundance: .; d_gene: .; j_gene: TRBJ2-5; v_gene: TRBV14; CDR3nt: TGTGCCAGCAGCCCCCGCCTTCAGGGGGGCGTAGAGACCCAGTACTTC; CDR3aa: CASSPRLQGGVETQYF
abundance: .; d_gene: TRBD2; j_gene: TRBJ2-5; v_gene: TRBV3-1; CDR3nt: TGTGCCAGCAGCCATGGGGCGGGAGAAGAGACCCAGTACTTC; CDR3aa: CASSHGAGEETQYF
abundance: .; d_gene: TRBD2; j_gene: TRBJ2-3; v_gene: TRBV28; CDR3nt: TGTGCCAGCAGTTTAGCGGGAGTCACTGCGGATACGCAGTATTTT; CDR3aa: CASSLAGVTADTQYF
abundance: few; d_gene: .; j_gene: TRBJ2-3; v_gene: TRBV20-1; CDR3nt: TGCAGTGCTAGAGATTGGGCCAGGGGTTCAGTCACAGATACGCAGTATTTT; CDR3aa: CSARDWARGSVTDTQYF
abundance: .; d_gene: .; j_gene: TRBJ2-3; v_gene: TRBV5-1; CDR3nt: TGCGCCAGCAGCTTGGGATTCTGGGATAGCACAGATACGCAGTATTTT; CDR3aa: CASSLGFWDSTDTQYF
abundance: .; d_gene: .; j_gene: TRBJ2-3; v_gene: TRBV2; CDR3nt: TGTGCCGGCAGCCCCCAGCTAGCGACGACAGATACGCAGTATTTT; CDR3aa: CAGSPQLATTDTQYF
abundance: .; d_gene: TRBD1; j_gene: TRBJ1-4; v_gene: TRBV6-1; CDR3nt: TGTGCCAGCAGTCCACTTCTGGGGACAGGGAGGATTGAAAAACTGTTTTTT; CDR3aa: CASSPLLGTGRIEKLFF
abundance: .; d_gene: .; j_gene: TRBJ2-5; v_gene: TRBV4-1; CDR3nt: TGCGCCAGCAGCCAAAAGTGGCTCGGGGTGGGAGAGACCCAGTACTTC; CDR3aa: CASSQKWLGVGETQYF
abundance: .; d_gene: TRBD2; j_gene: TRBJ2-1; v_gene: TRBV7-7; CDR3nt: TGTGCTAGCAGCCCGTCTAGCGGCAATGAGCAGTTCTTC; CDR3aa: CASSPSSGNEQFF
abundance: many; d_gene: TRBD2; j_gene: TRBJ2-1; v_gene: TRBV28; CDR3nt: TGTGCCAGTCGGGAACCGCGTTCGACTAGCGGGGGGGTTGAGCAGTTCTTC; CDR3aa: CASREPRSTSGGVEQFF